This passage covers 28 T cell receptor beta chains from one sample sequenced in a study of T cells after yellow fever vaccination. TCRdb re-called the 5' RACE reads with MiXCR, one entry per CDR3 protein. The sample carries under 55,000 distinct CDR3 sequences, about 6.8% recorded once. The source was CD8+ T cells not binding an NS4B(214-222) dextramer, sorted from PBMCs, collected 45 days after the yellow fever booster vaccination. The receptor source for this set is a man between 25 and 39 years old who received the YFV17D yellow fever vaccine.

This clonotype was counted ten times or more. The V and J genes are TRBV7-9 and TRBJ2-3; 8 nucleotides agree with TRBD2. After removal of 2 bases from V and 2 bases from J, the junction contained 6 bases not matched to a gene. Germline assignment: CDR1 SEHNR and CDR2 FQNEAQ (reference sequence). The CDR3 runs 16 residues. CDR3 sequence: CASSLSLAGFTDTQYF. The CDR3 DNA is TGTGCCAGCAGCTTATCGTTAGCGGGATTCACAGATACGCAGTATTTT.

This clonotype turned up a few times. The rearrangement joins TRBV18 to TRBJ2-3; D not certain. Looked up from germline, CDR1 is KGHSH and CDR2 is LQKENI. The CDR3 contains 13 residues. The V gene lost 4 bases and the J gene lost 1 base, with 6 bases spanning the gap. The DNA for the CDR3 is TGTGCCAGCTCACATGGCGGCACAGATACGCAGTATTTT. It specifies CASSHGGTDTQYF.

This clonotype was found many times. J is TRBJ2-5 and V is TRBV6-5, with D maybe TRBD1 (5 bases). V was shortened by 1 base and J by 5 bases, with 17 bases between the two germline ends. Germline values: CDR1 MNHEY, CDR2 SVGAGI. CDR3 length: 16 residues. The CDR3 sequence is CASSYYAQGVGETQYF. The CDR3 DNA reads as TGTGCCAGCAGTTACTATGCTCAGGGCGTAGGGGAGACCCAGTACTTC.

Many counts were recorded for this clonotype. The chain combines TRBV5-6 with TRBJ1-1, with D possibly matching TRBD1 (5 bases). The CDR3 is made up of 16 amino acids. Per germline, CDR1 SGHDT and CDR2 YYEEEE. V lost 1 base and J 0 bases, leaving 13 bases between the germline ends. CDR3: CASSLSGGGLNTEAFF. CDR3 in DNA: TGTGCCAGCAGCTTGTCCGGGGGAGGGCTGAACACTGAAGCTTTCTTT.

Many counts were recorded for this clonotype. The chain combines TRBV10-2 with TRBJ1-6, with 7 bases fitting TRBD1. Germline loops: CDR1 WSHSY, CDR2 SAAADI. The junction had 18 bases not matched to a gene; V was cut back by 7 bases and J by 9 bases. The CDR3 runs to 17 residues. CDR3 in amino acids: CASIDPMTGSTSSPLHF. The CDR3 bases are TGCGCCAGCATCGACCCTATGACAGGGTCCACGAGTTCACCCCTCCACTTT.

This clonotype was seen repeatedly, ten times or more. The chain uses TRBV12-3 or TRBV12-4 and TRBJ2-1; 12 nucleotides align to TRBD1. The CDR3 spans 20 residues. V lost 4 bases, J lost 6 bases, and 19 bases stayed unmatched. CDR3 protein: CASSSILPAPGQGAVNEQFF. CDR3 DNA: TGTGCCAGCAGTTCCATACTGCCAGCACCGGGACAGGGGGCAGTCAATGAGCAGTTCTTC.

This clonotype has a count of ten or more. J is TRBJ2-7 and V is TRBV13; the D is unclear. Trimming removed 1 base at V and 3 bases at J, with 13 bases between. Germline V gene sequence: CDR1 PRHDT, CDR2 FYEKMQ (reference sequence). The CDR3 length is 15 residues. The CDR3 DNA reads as TGTGCCAGCAGCTTAGTATCTCGCGGCTTCTACGAGCAGTACTTC. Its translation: CASSLVSRGFYEQYF.

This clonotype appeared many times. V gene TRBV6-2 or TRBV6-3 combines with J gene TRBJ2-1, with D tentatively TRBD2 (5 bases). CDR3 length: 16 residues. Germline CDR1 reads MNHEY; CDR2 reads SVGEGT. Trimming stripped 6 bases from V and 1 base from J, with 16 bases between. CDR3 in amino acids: CASRTRATNSYNEQFF. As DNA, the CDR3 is TGTGCCAGCAGAACGCGGGCGACTAATTCCTACAATGAGCAGTTCTTC.

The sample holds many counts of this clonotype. DNA of the CDR3: TGTGCCAGCAGTCAGTACCAACACGAAGGCTACGAGCAGTACTTC. It yields the protein CASSQYQHEGYEQYF. The rearrangement uses TRBV6-5 and TRBJ2-7; the D is unclear. The CDR3 runs 15 residues. CDR1 is MNHEY and CDR2 is SVGAGI in the germline V gene. V gave up 5 bases and J gave up 3 bases, with 17 bases separating them.

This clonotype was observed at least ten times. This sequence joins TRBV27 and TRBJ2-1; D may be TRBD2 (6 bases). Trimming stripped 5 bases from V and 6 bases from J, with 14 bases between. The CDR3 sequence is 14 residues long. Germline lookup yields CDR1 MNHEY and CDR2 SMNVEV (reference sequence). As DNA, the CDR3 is TGTGCCAGCAGTGTCCGCGGCGGGGTCAATGAGCAGTTCTTC. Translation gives CASSVRGGVNEQFF.

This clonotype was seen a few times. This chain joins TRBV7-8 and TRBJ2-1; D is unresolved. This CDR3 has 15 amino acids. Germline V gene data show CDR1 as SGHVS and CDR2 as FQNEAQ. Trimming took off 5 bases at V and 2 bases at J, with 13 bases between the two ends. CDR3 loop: CASSPKGAAYNEQFF. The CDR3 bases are TGTGCCAGCAGCCCCAAGGGTGCCGCCTACAATGAGCAGTTCTTC.

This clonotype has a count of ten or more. CDR3 coding DNA: TGCGCCAGCAGCCAAGGTGTTAGCGCAGATACGCAGTATTTT. It codes for CASSQGVSADTQYF. The rearrangement links TRBV4-3 to TRBJ2-3; tentatively, D is TRBD2 (5 bases). Between the trimmed V and J ends, which lost 1 base and 4 bases, there was a span of 9 bases. Germline CDR1 reads LGHNA; CDR2 reads YSLEER. The CDR3 has 14 residues.

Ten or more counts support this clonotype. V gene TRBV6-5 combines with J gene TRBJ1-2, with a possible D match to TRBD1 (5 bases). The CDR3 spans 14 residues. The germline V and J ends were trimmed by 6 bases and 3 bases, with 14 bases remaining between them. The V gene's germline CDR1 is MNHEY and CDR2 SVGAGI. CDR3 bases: TGTGCCAGCAGCCCTGGCGGGGGGGACTATGGCTACACCTTC. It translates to CASSPGGGDYGYTF.

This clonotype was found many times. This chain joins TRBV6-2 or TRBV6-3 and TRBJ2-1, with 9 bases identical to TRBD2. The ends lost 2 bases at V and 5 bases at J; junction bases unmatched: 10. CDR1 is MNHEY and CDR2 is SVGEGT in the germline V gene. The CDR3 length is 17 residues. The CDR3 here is CASSYLRGRAIDNEQFF. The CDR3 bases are TGTGCCAGCAGTTACCTCCGCGGGAGGGCCATCGACAATGAGCAGTTCTTC.

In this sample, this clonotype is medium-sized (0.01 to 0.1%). The CDR3 region is CSAKSYTYNEQFF. The CDR3, as DNA: TGCAGTGCTAAGAGCTATACCTACAATGAGCAGTTCTTC. The chain joins TRBV20-1 to TRBJ2-1; D remains unclear. Trimming cost V 4 bases and J 2 bases, with 9 bases left between them. This CDR3 spans 13 amino acids. The germline CDR1 and CDR2 sequences are DFQATT and SNEGSKA (reference sequence).

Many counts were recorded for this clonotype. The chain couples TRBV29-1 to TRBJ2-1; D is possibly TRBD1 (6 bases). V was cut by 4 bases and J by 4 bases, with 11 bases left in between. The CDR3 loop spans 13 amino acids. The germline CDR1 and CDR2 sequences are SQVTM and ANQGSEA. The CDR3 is CSVVNRVYNEQFF. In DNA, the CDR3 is TGCAGCGTTGTTAACAGGGTTTACAATGAGCAGTTCTTC.

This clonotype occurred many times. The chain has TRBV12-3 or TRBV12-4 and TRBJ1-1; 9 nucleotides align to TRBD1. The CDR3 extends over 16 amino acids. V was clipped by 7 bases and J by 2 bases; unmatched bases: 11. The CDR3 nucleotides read TGTGCCAGCACCCCCTCCCGACAGGGGGGAAACACTGAAGCTTTCTTT. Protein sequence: CASTPSRQGGNTEAFF.

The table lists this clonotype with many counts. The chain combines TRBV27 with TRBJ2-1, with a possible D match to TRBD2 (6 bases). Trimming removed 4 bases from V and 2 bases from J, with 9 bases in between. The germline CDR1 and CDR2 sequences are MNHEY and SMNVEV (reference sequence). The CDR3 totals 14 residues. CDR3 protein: CASSSAGPYNEQFF. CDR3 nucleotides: TGTGCCAGCAGTTCTGCGGGGCCCTACAATGAGCAGTTCTTC.

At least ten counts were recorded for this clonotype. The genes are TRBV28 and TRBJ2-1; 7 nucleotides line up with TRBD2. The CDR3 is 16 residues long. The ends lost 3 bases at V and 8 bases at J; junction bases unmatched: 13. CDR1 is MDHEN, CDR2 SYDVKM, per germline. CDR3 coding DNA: TGTGCCAGCAGTTTCCTTACTAGCGACCCCACTCATGAGCAGTTCTTC. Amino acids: CASSFLTSDPTHEQFF.

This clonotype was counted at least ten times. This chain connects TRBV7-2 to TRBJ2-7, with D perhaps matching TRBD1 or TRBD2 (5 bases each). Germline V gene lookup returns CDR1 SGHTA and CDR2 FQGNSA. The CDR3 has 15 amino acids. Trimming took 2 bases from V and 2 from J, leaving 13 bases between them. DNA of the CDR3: TGTGCCAGCAGCTTATTTGGGACGGCTACCTACGAGCAGTACTTC. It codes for CASSLFGTATYEQYF.

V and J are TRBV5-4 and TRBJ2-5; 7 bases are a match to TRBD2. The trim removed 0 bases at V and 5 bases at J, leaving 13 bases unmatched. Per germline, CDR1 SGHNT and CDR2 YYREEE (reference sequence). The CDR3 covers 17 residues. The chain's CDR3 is CASSLAGWEGRGETQYF. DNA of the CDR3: TGTGCCAGCAGCTTGGCCGGGTGGGAGGGCCGGGGGGAGACCCAGTACTTC.

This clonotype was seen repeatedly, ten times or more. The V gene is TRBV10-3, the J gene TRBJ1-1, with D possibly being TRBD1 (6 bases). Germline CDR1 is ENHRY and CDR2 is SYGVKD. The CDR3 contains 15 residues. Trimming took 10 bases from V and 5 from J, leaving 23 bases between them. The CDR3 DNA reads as TGTGCCACCACGTTAAAGGGGGATCATTATACTGAAGCTTTCTTT. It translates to CATTLKGDHYTEAFF.

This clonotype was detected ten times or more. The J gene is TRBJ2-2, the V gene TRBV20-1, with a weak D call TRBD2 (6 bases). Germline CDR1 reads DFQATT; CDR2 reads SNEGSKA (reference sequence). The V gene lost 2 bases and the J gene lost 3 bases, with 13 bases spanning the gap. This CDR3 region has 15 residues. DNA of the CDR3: TGCAGTGCTAGATTGATGGGGGGTTACACCGGGGAGCTGTTTTTT. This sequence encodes CSARLMGGYTGELFF.

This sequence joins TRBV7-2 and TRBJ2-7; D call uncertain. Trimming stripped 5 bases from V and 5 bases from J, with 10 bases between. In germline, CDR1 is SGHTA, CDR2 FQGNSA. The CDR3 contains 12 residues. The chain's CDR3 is CASSLHMDEQYF. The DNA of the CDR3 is TGTGCCAGCAGCCTTCACATGGACGAGCAGTACTTC.

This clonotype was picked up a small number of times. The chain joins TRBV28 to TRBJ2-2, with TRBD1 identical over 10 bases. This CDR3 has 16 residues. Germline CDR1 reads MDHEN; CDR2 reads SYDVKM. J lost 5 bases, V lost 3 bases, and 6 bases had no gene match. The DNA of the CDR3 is TGTGCCAGCAGTTTCAACCGGGACAGGGGTACCGGGGAGCTGTTTTTT. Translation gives CASSFNRDRGTGELFF.

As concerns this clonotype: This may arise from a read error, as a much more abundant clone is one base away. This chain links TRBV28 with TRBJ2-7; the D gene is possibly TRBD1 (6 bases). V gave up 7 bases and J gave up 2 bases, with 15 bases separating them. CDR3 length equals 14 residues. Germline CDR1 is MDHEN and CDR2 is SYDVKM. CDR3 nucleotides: TGTGCCAGCATGGCCACCAGGACAGCCTACGAGCAGTACTTC. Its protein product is CASMATRTAYEQYF.

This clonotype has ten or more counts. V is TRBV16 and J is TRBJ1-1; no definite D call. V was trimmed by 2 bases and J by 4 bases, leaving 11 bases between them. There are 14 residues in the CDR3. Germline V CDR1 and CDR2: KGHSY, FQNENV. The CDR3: CASSQPPVGTEAFF. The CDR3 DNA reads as TGTGCCAGCAGCCAACCCCCGGTAGGCACTGAAGCTTTCTTT.

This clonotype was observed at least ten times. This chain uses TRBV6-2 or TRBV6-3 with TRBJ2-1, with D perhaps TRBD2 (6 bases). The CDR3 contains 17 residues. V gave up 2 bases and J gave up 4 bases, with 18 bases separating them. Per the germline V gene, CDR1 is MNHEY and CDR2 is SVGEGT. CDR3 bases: TGTGCCAGCAGTTACGAGCGCGACCGGGAGTATTACAATGAGCAGTTCTTC. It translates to CASSYERDREYYNEQFF.